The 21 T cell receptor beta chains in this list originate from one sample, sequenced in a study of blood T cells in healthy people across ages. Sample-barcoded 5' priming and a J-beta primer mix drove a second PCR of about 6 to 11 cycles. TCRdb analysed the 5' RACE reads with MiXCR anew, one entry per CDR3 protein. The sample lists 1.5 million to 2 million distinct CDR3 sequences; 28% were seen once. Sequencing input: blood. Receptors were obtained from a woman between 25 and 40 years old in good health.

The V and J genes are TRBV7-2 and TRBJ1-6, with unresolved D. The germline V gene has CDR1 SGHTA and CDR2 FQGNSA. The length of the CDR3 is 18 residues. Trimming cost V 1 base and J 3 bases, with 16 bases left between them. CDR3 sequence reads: CASSLGGSAVRYNSPLHF. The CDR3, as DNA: TGTGCCAGCAGCTTAGGAGGTTCGGCAGTCCGCTATAATTCACCCCTCCACTTT.

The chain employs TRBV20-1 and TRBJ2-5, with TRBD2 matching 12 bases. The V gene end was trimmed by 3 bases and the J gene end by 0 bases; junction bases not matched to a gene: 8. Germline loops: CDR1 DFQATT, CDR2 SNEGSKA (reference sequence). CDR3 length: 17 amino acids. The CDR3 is CSASRGTSGSYQETQYF. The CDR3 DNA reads TGCAGTGCTAGCCGGGGGACTAGCGGGTCGTACCAAGAGACCCAGTACTTC.

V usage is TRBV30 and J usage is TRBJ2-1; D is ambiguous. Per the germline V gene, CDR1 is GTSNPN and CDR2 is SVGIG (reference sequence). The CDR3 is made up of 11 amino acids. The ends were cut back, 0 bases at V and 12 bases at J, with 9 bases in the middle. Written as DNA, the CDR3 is TGTGCCTGGAGTGTAAGTCGCGGGCAGTTCTTC. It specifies CAWSVSRGQFF.

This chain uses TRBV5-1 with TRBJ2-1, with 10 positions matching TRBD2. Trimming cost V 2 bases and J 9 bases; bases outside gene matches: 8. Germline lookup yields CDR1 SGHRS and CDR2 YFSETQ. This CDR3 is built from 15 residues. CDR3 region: CASSLRAGGPAEQFF. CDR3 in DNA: TGCGCCAGCAGCTTAAGAGCGGGAGGGCCGGCTGAGCAGTTCTTC.

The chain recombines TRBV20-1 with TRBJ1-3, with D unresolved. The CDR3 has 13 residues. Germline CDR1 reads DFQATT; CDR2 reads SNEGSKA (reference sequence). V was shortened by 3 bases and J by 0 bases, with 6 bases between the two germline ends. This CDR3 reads CSASRSSGNTIYF. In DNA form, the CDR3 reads TGCAGTGCTAGCCGGAGCTCTGGAAACACCATATATTTT.

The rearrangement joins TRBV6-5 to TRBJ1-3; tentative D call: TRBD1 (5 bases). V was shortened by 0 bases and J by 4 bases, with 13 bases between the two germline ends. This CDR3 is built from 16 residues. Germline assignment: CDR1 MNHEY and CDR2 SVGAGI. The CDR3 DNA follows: TGTGCCAGCAGTTACTCGTGGAAGGGGCCGGGAAACACCATATATTTT. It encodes CASSYSWKGPGNTIYF.

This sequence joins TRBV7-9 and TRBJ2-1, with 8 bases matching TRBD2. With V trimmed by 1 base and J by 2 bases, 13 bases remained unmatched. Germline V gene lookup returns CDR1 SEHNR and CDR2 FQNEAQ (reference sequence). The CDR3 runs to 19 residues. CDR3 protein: CASSLGAGLWRGAYNEQFF. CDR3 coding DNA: TGTGCCAGCAGCTTAGGGGCAGGACTGTGGCGGGGGGCCTACAATGAGCAGTTCTTC. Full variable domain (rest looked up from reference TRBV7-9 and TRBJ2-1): DTGVSQNPRHKITKRGQNVTFRCDPISEHNRLYWYRQTLGQGPEFLTYFQNEAQLEKSRLLSDRFSAERPKGSFSTLEIQRTEQGDSAMYLCASSLGAGLWRGAYNEQFFGPGTRLTVL.

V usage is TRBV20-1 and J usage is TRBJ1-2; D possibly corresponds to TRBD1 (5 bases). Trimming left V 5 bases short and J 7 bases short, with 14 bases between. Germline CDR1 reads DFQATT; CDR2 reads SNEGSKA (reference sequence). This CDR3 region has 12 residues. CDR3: CSARDPRTGYTF. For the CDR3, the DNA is TGCAGTGCTCGGGACCCAAGGACTGGCTACACCTTC.

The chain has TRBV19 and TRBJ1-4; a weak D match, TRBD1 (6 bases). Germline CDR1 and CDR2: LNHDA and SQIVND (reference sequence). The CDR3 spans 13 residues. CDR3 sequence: CGTAQGGSGKLFF. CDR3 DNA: TGTGGGACGGCACAGGGTGGCTCTGGAAAACTGTTTTTT. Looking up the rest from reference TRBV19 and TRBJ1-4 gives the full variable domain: DGGITQSPKYLFRKEGQNVTLSCEQNLNHDAMYWYRQDPGQGLRLIYYSQIVNDFQKGDIAEGYSVSREKKESFPLTVTSAQKNPTAFYLCGTAQGGSGKLFFGSGTQLSVL.

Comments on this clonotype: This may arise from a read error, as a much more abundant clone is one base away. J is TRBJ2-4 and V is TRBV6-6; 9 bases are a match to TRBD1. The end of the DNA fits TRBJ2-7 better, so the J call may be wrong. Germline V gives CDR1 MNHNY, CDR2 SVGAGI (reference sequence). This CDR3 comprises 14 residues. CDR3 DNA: TGTGCCAGCAGTCGACAGGGGGGCTGCGGCGAGCAGTACTTC. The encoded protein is CASSRQGGCGEQYF.

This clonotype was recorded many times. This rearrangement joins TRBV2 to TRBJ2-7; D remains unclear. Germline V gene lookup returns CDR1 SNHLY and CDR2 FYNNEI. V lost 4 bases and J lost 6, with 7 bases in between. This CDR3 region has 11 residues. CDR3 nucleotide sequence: TGTGCCAGCAGTGTATTCGTCGAGCAGTACTTC. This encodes CASSVFVEQYF.

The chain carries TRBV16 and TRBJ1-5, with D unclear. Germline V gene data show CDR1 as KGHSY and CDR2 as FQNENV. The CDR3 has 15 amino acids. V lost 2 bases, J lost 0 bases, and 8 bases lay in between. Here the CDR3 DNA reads TGTGCCAGCAGCCAAACCAGGAATAGCAATCAGCCCCAGCATTTT. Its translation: CASSQTRNSNQPQHF.

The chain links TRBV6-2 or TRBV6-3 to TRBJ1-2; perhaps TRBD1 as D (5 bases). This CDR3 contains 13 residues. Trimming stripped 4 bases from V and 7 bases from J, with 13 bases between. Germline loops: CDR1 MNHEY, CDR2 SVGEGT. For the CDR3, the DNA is TGTGCCAGCAGTTCCCCAGGGTACGGTGGCTACACCTTC. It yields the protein CASSSPGYGGYTF.

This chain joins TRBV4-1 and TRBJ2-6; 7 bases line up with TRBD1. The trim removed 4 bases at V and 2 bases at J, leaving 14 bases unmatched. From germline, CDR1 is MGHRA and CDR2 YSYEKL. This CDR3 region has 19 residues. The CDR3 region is CASSPYYRGEGAGANVLTF. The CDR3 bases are TGCGCCAGCAGCCCCTACTACAGGGGAGAGGGGGCTGGGGCCAACGTCCTGACTTTC.

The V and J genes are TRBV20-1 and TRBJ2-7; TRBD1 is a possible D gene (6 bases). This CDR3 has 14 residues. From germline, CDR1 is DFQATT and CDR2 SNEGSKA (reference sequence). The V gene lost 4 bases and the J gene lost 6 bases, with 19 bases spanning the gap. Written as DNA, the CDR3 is TGCAGTGCTACCCCGCCAAGGGGGAGAGGCGAGCAGTACTTC. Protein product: CSATPPRGRGEQYF.

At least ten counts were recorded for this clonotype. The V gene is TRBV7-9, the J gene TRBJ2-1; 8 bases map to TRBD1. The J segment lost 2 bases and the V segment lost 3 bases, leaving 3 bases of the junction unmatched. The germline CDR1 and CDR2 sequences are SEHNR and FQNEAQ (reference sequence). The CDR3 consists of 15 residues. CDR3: CASSFPGQAYNEQFF. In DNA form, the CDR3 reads TGTGCCAGCAGCTTCCCGGGACAGGCCTACAATGAGCAGTTCTTC.

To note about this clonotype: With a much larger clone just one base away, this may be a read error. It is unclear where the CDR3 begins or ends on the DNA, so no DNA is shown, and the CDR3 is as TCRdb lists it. The CDR3 is CASSVGGGASEQVF. The V and J genes are TRBV11-1 and TRBJ2-1; no DNA check was done on the table's D call, TRBD2. The germline V gene encodes CDR1 SGHAT and CDR2 FQDESV (reference sequence). Inclusive of both ends, the CDR3 amounts to 14 amino acids.

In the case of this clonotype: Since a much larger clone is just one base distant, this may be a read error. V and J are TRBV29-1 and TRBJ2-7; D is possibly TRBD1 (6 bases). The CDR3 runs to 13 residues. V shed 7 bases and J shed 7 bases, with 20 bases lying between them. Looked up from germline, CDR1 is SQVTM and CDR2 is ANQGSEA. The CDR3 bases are TGCAGCGCCTTACAGGGATTGGGCAATGAGCAGTACTTC. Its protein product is CSALQGLGNEQYF.

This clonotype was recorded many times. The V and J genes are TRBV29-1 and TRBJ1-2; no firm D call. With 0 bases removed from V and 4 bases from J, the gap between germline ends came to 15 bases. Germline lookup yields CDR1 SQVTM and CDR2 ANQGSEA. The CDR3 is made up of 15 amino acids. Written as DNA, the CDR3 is TGCAGCGTTGAAGATCGAGGCCAGGCGTTCTATGGCTACACCTTC. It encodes CSVEDRGQAFYGYTF.

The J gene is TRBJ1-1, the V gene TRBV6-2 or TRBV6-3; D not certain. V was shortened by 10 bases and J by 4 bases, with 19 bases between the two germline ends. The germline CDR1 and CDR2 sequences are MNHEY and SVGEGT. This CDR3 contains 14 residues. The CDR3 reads CAILDIGRATEAFF. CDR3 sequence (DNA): TGTGCCATCCTAGATATTGGCCGTGCCACTGAAGCTTTCTTT.

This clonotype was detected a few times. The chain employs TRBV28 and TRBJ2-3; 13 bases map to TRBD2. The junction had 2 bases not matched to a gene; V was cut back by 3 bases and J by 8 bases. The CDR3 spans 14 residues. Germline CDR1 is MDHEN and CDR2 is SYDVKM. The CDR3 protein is CASSFRLAGGTQYF. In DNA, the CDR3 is TGTGCCAGCAGTTTCCGACTAGCGGGGGGTACGCAGTATTTT.